The next 14 T cell receptor beta chains were all read from a single sample in a study of T cells after yellow fever vaccination. TCRdb processed the 5' RACE reads anew with MiXCR; each CDR3 protein has one entry. The sample consists of 100,000 to 150,000 distinct CDR3 sequences, about 15% of them appearing once. The input for sequencing was CD8+ T cells sorted from PBMCs, taken 5 days after the yellow fever booster vaccination. The receptor set was obtained from a man younger than 35 who received the YFV17D yellow fever vaccine.

The chain uses TRBV2 and TRBJ2-1; TRBD1 agrees at 7 bases. The germline gives CDR1 SNHLY, CDR2 FYNNEI. The J segment lost 10 bases and the V segment lost 3 bases, leaving 18 bases of the junction unmatched. This CDR3 is built from 17 residues. CDR3 DNA: TGTGCCAGCAGTGATAATCCGGACAGGCCGTTACGCGTCGAGCAGTTCTTC. Amino acid sequence: CASSDNPDRPLRVEQFF.

CDR3 loop: CASSGVPQETQYF. Written as DNA, the CDR3 is TGTGCCAGCAGCGGGGTCCCGCAAGAGACCCAGTACTTC. J is TRBJ2-5 and V is TRBV7-9; D not resolved. V lost 5 bases and J 2 bases, leaving 9 bases between the germline ends. The CDR3 sequence is 13 residues long. From germline, CDR1 is SEHNR and CDR2 FQNEAQ (reference sequence).

The chain combines TRBV20-1 with TRBJ2-7, with D perhaps matching TRBD1 or TRBD2 (5 bases each). V lost 3 bases and J lost 2, with 17 bases in between. From germline, CDR1 is DFQATT and CDR2 SNEGSKA (reference sequence). The CDR3 runs 15 residues. CDR3 sequence reads: CSARGTNLPAYEQYV. The CDR3 DNA follows: TGCAGTGCTAGGGGGACGAACCTTCCCGCCTACGAGCAGTACGTC.

V gene TRBV6-2 or TRBV6-3 combines with J gene TRBJ2-2; 7 bases are shared with TRBD2. J lost 6 bases, V lost 5 bases, and 3 bases had no gene match. Germline CDR1 and CDR2: MNHEY and SVGEGT. The CDR3 runs 13 residues. The CDR3 bases are TGTGCCAGCAGTCGACTAGCTCCCGGGGAGCTGTTTTTT. This gives the protein CASSRLAPGELFF.

The V and J genes are TRBV11-2 and TRBJ2-5; TRBD2 matches at 7 bases. The J segment lost 9 bases and the V segment lost 3 bases, leaving 16 bases of the junction unmatched. CDR1 SGHAT and CDR2 FQNNGV come from the germline V gene. There are 16 residues in the CDR3. The CDR3 region is CASSFDIDGRERAQYF. The CDR3 region has the DNA TGTGCCAGCAGCTTCGATATTGATGGGCGGGAGAGAGCCCAGTACTTC.

The chain joins TRBV12-3 or TRBV12-4 to TRBJ1-5, with 10 positions matching TRBD1. The CDR3 totals 15 residues. V shed 7 bases and J 5 bases; nucleotides not matched to a gene: 8. The CDR3 bases are TGTGCCAGCACCAACCAGGGACAGGGGTATCAGCCCCAGCATTTT. Its translation: CASTNQGQGYQPQHF.

On this clonotype: This likely comes from a read error, as the CDR3 has no conserved phenylalanine or tryptophan at its end. The chain uses TRBV27 and TRBJ2-7; D possibly matches TRBD1 or TRBD2 (6 bases each). Trimming took off 4 bases at V and 6 bases at J, with 16 bases between the two ends. CDR1 and CDR2 (germline): MNHEY, SMNVEV (reference sequence). The CDR3 loop spans 14 amino acids. The CDR3, as DNA: TGTGCCAGCAGTTGGGGGGTTCCAGGGGCCGAGCAGTACATC. Translation gives CASSWGVPGAEQYI.

This sequence joins TRBV2 and TRBJ2-1; D ambiguous. CDR1 is SNHLY and CDR2 is FYNNEI in the germline V gene. The CDR3 contains 14 residues. Trimming cost V 10 bases and J 5 bases, with 18 bases left between them. CDR3 nucleotides: TGTGCCAAAGATACAGCCGCCCAAAACAATGAGCAGTTCTTC. It encodes CAKDTAAQNNEQFF.

This clonotype turned up a few times. The chain employs TRBV4-1 and TRBJ2-1; no firm D call. Germline V gene sequence: CDR1 MGHRA, CDR2 YSYEKL. This CDR3 contains 13 residues. Trimming removed 1 base from V and 5 bases from J, with 6 bases in between. The CDR3 is CASSQGLNNEQFF. In DNA, the CDR3 is TGCGCCAGCAGCCAAGGGCTGAACAATGAGCAGTTCTTC.

The chain recombines TRBV11-2 with TRBJ2-1, with TRBD2 as a possible D gene (5 bases). CDR1 SGHAT and CDR2 FQNNGV come from the germline V gene. This CDR3 is built from 20 residues. Between the trimmed V and J ends, which lost 4 bases and 4 bases, there was a span of 29 bases. Here the CDR3 reads CASSYNGLSADSETYNEQFF. The CDR3 DNA reads TGTGCCAGCAGCTACAATGGACTCTCGGCGGATTCGGAAACTTACAATGAGCAGTTCTTC.

This chain links TRBV20-1 with TRBJ2-7; tentative D call: TRBD2 (5 bases). V lost 0 bases and J lost 3, with 15 bases in between. The CDR3 is 15 amino acids. Germline V gene data show CDR1 as DFQATT and CDR2 as SNEGSKA (reference sequence). This CDR3 reads CSARDGQLGIYEQYF. DNA of the CDR3: TGCAGTGCTAGAGATGGGCAGCTCGGGATCTACGAGCAGTACTTC.

This chain uses TRBV18 with TRBJ2-5, with D hard to call. V shed 4 bases and J shed 2 bases, with 14 bases lying between them. Per the germline V gene, CDR1 is KGHSH and CDR2 is LQKENI. The CDR3 sequence is 15 residues long. DNA for the CDR3: TGTGCCAGCTCACTGGGCATCCAGCGTCAAGAGACCCAGTACTTC. Translating it yields CASSLGIQRQETQYF.

This clonotype was seen more than once but under ten times. The chain has TRBV7-3 and TRBJ2-3; 10 positions match TRBD1. The length of the CDR3 is 15 residues. The germline CDR1 and CDR2 sequences are SGHTA and FQGTGA. Trimming at V came to 4 bases and at J to 3 bases, leaving 4 bases not matched to a gene. The CDR3 DNA follows: TGTGCCAGCAGCTCGACGGACAGGGGGACAGATACGCAGTATTTT. This translates into CASSSTDRGTDTQYF.

This chain joins TRBV11-2 and TRBJ2-7; D is perhaps TRBD1 or TRBD2 (5 bases each). The length of the CDR3 is 16 residues. Germline loops: CDR1 SGHAT, CDR2 FQNNGV. V was cut by 6 bases and J by 0 bases, with 18 bases left in between. The CDR3 nucleotides read TGTGCCAGCAGACCACAATGGGACCGCGACTCCTACGAGCAGTACTTC. Its protein product is CASRPQWDRDSYEQYF.